One and the same sample provided the 31 T cell receptor beta chains below, sequenced in a study of T cell responses to AZD1222 COVID-19 vaccine. Profiling relied on immunoSEQ multiplex PCR, and the TCRdb table lists in-frame clones only, not all of them. This table holds some 120,000 clones, around 84% found once. The source was peripheral blood, collected on day 0 of AZD1222 vaccination. These receptors originate from an adult in good health.

Concerning this clone itself: This same CDR3 is encoded by further DNA sequences in the sample. V is TRBV9 and J is TRBJ2-5; D may be TRBD2 (7 bases). This CDR3 has 15 residues. Germline V lookup: CDR1 SGDLS, CDR2 YYNGEE. Trimming took 2 bases from V and 5 from J, leaving 16 bases between them. CDR3 residues: CASSVGRGRGETQYF. The CDR3 coding sequence is TGTGCCAGCAGCGTCGGGCGGGGGCGGGGGGAGACCCAGTACTTC.

Worth noting for this clone: At one boundary the junction diverges from the germline segment, which might be a read error. CDR3 nucleotides: TGTGCCAGCATTGAAGGACAGGGGGACACCATATATTTT. This encodes CASIEGQGDTIYF. V is TRBV6-1 and J is TRBJ1-3, with 10 bases aligning to TRBD1. CDR1 and CDR2 from the germline V gene are MNHNS and SASEGT. The CDR3 has 13 amino acids.

The rearrangement uses TRBV19 and TRBJ1-1; D is undetermined. Germline V gives CDR1 LNHDA, CDR2 SQIVND (reference sequence). V was shortened by 4 bases and J by 2 bases, with 2 bases between the two germline ends. The CDR3 runs 11 residues. CDR3 residues: CASSTNTEAFF. CDR3 in DNA: TGTGCCAGTAGTACCAACACTGAAGCTTTCTTT.

The chain links TRBV28 to TRBJ1-4; D unresolved. The CDR3 covers 11 residues. Germline CDR1 MDHEN, CDR2 SYDVKM. The V and J ends lost 6 bases and 4 bases respectively, with 3 bases between them. DNA of the CDR3: TGTGCCAGCAGCTTTAATGAAAAACTGTTTTTT. Translating gives CASSFNEKLFF. Drawing the rest from reference TRBV28 and TRBJ1-4, the complete variable domain is DVKVTQSSRYLVKRTGEKVFLECVQDMDHENMFWYRQDPGLGLRLIYFSYDVKMKEKGDIPEGYSVSREKKERFSLILESASTNQTSMYLCASSFNEKLFFGSGTQLSVL.

This clone occurred once. The genes are TRBV4-1 and TRBJ1-5, with D hard to call. Trimming pared 0 bases from V and 7 bases from J, leaving 16 bases between. This CDR3 is 16 amino acids long. Looked up from germline, CDR1 is MGHRA and CDR2 is YSYEKL. The CDR3 loop is CASSQDPPGRNQPQHF. The CDR3 nucleotides read TGCGCCAGCAGCCAAGATCCTCCAGGTAGGAACCAGCCCCAGCATTTT.

This clone was counted a single time. The rearrangement uses TRBV5-6 and TRBJ1-5; D gene uncertain. With 3 bases removed from V and 2 bases from J, the gap between germline ends came to 9 bases. The CDR3 is made up of 14 amino acids. Germline V gives CDR1 SGHDT, CDR2 YYEEEE. DNA for the CDR3: TGTGCCAGCAGCTCCTTCGGGGGCAATCAGCCCCAGCATTTT. This codes for CASSSFGGNQPQHF.

This chain joins TRBV4-3 and TRBJ1-2, with 8 nucleotides matching TRBD1. The trim removed 1 base at V and 0 bases at J, leaving 1 base unmatched. Per germline, CDR1 LGHNA and CDR2 YSLEER. The CDR3 loop spans 15 amino acids. The chain's CDR3 is CASSQARGPNYGYTF. The CDR3 region has the DNA TGCGCCAGCAGCCAAGCCAGGGGGCCTAACTATGGCTACACCTTC.

This chain uses TRBV5-8 with TRBJ1-2; tentatively, D is TRBD1 (5 bases). Germline V gene data show CDR1 as SGHTS and CDR2 as YDEGEE. This CDR3 spans 12 amino acids. Trimming took off 7 bases at V and 1 base at J, with 8 bases between the two ends. DNA for the CDR3: TGTGCCAGCGGGGGGATTAACTATGGCTACACCTTC. Amino acids: CASGGINYGYTF. Full variable domain (missing parts from reference TRBV5-8 and TRBJ1-2): EAGVTQSPTHLIKTRGQQATLRCSPISGHTSVYWYQQALGLGLQFLLWYDEGEERNRGNFPPRFSGRQFPNYSSELNVNALELEDSALYLCASGGINYGYTFGSGTRLTVV.

The V and J genes are TRBV7-2 and TRBJ2-3; D possibly corresponds to TRBD2 (5 bases). The V gene lost 3 bases and the J gene lost 1 base, with 11 bases spanning the gap. The CDR3 is 15 amino acids. Germline V gene lookup returns CDR1 SGHTA and CDR2 FQGNSA. Here the CDR3 reads CASSFRDGGTDTQYF. The DNA for the CDR3 is TGTGCCAGCAGCTTTCGGGATGGCGGCACAGATACGCAGTATTTT.

The V call is TRBV5-5, the J call TRBJ1-2; D is ambiguous. The germline CDR1 and CDR2 sequences are SGHKS and YYEKEE (reference sequence). Trimming stripped 0 bases from V and 4 bases from J, with 13 bases between. The CDR3 contains 15 residues. As DNA, the CDR3 is TGTGCCAGCAGCTTGGCCCTCGGAGTAACCTATGGCTACACCTTC. Its translation: CASSLALGVTYGYTF.

V gene TRBV7-2 combines with J gene TRBJ1-1, with D maybe TRBD1 (5 bases). This CDR3 contains 15 residues. In germline, CDR1 is SGHTA, CDR2 FQGNSA. V gave up 5 bases and J gave up 4 bases, with 17 bases separating them. DNA of the CDR3: TGTGCCAGCAGCCTAAGTCTTTTTGGGGGCACTGAAGCTTTCTTT. Translated: CASSLSLFGGTEAFF.

This clone is a singleton in its sample. The chain combines TRBV5-4 with TRBJ1-6; TRBD1 is a possible D gene (6 bases). CDR1 and CDR2 from the germline V gene are SGHNT and YYREEE (reference sequence). V lost 3 bases and J lost 8, with 12 bases in between. The CDR3 contains 14 residues. The CDR3 bases are TGTGCCAGCAGCTCCGGACAGAATTATTCACCCCTCCACTTT. Its translation is CASSSGQNYSPLHF.

V usage is TRBV4-1 and J usage is TRBJ1-6; D remains ambiguous. V was pared by 0 bases and J by 6 bases, with 12 bases between. The CDR3 runs to 16 residues. CDR1 is MGHRA, CDR2 YSYEKL, per germline. The DNA of the CDR3 is TGCGCCAGCAGCCAAGATCTCCGGGGTCCTAATTCACCCCTCCACTTT. Protein sequence: CASSQDLRGPNSPLHF.

The rearrangement links TRBV2 to TRBJ1-3; 8 bases align to TRBD1. The CDR3 totals 13 residues. Germline CDR1 is SNHLY and CDR2 is FYNNEI. With 4 bases clipped from V and 6 bases from J, the junction kept 2 bases outside the gene matches. Here the CDR3 reads CASSVDRVNTIYF. CDR3 sequence (DNA): TGTGCCAGCAGTGTGGACAGGGTAAACACCATATATTTT.

This clone was counted a few times. The chain has TRBV24-1 and TRBJ2-1; weak D call: TRBD2 (7 bases). Trimming pared 7 bases from V and 3 bases from J, leaving 15 bases between. There are 15 residues in the CDR3. CDR1 KGHDR and CDR2 SFDVKD come from the germline V gene. In DNA form, the CDR3 reads TGTGCCACCAGCGCTGGGGGGGCCGTCTACAATGAGCAGTTCTTC. Translation gives CATSAGGAVYNEQFF.

V usage is TRBV5-6 and J usage is TRBJ2-1, with 9 positions matching TRBD2. The CDR3 is 16 amino acids. J was trimmed by 3 bases and V by 2 bases; bases with no gene match: 6. Germline V CDR1 and CDR2: SGHDT, YYEEEE. The CDR3 region is CASSLKRLADYNEQFF. CDR3 nucleotides: TGTGCCAGCAGCTTAAAGAGACTAGCGGACTACAATGAGCAGTTCTTC.

The chain joins TRBV28 to TRBJ2-3; D is undetermined. The V end was cut by 6 bases, the J end by 0 bases, with 13 bases between. The CDR3 totals 15 residues. Germline loops: CDR1 MDHEN, CDR2 SYDVKM. The CDR3 bases are TGTGCCAGCAGCCCGACCGGTACTAGCACAGATACGCAGTATTTT. Its protein product is CASSPTGTSTDTQYF.

This chain links TRBV29-1 with TRBJ2-2, with D possibly matching TRBD1 (6 bases). From germline, CDR1 is SQVTM and CDR2 ANQGSEA. The CDR3 is made up of 14 amino acids. The V and J ends lost 4 bases and 6 bases respectively, with 15 bases between them. The CDR3 loop is CSVVSTGRAGELFF. The CDR3 nucleotides are TGCAGCGTTGTCAGTACAGGGCGAGCCGGGGAGCTGTTTTTT.

The chain recombines TRBV3-1 (or the pseudogene TRBV3-2) with TRBJ1-1; TRBD1 is a possible D gene (5 bases). Germline V lookup: CDR1 LGHDT, CDR2 YNNKEL (reference sequence). The CDR3 is 15 amino acids. The ends were cut back, 4 bases at V and 3 bases at J, with 15 bases in the middle. The CDR3 nucleotides are TGTGCCAGCAGCCTTTCGTCTTTGGGGGACACTGAAGCTTTCTTT. This gives the protein CASSLSSLGDTEAFF.

This rearrangement joins TRBV28 to TRBJ1-4; D not certain. The CDR3 runs to 13 residues. Germline V lookup: CDR1 MDHEN, CDR2 SYDVKM. The V end was cut by 4 bases, the J end by 4 bases, with 7 bases between. The CDR3, as DNA: TGTGCCAGCAGTTCTAGGATTAATGAAAAACTGTTTTTT. Its translation: CASSSRINEKLFF. Full variable domain (missing parts from reference TRBV28 and TRBJ1-4): DVKVTQSSRYLVKRTGEKVFLECVQDMDHENMFWYRQDPGLGLRLIYFSYDVKMKEKGDIPEGYSVSREKKERFSLILESASTNQTSMYLCASSSRINEKLFFGSGTQLSVL.

The V call is TRBV28, the J call TRBJ1-2, with TRBD1 as a possible D gene (5 bases). CDR3 length: 13 residues. Germline CDR1 is MDHEN and CDR2 is SYDVKM. V was trimmed by 8 bases and J by 4 bases, leaving 14 bases between them. DNA for the CDR3: TGTGCCAGCCGTACCGGGACGGTCTATGGCTACACCTTC. Its translation: CASRTGTVYGYTF.

The V gene is TRBV7-3, the J gene TRBJ2-2; D may be TRBD1 (6 bases). This CDR3 comprises 15 residues. From germline, CDR1 is SGHTA and CDR2 FQGTGA. V was trimmed by 5 bases and J by 1 base, leaving 11 bases between them. CDR3 DNA: TGTGCCAGCAGCCTGCAGACAGGGAACACCGGGGAGCTGTTTTTT. Its protein product is CASSLQTGNTGELFF.

The chain couples TRBV7-8 to TRBJ2-4; the D call may be TRBD1 or TRBD2 (5 bases each). Per the germline V gene, CDR1 is SGHVS and CDR2 is FQNEAQ. There are 15 residues in the CDR3. Trimming removed 5 bases from V and 4 bases from J, with 15 bases in between. This CDR3 reads CASSTSRDPKNIQYF. CDR3 nucleotide sequence: TGTGCCAGCAGCACTTCCCGGGACCCAAAAAACATTCAGTACTTC.

J is TRBJ1-1 and V is TRBV6-1, with D perhaps matching TRBD1 (5 bases). Germline CDR1 reads MNHNS; CDR2 reads SASEGT. The V end lost 2 bases, the J end lost 3 bases, and 13 bases lay between the germline ends. This CDR3 region has 15 residues. The CDR3 DNA follows: TGTGCCAGCAGTGAAAAGGGGAGGAGAGACACTGAAGCTTTCTTT. Protein sequence: CASSEKGRRDTEAFF.

This chain uses TRBV5-1 with TRBJ1-6; 7 bases map to TRBD1. V lost 0 bases to trimming and J lost 7 bases; unmatched junction nucleotides: 4. Germline CDR1 and CDR2: SGHRS and YFSETQ. The CDR3 sequence is 15 residues long. The CDR3 spells CASSLEAGGNSPLHF. DNA of the CDR3: TGCGCCAGCAGCTTGGAGGCAGGGGGGAATTCACCCCTCCACTTT.

V usage is TRBV7-2 and J usage is TRBJ1-1, with D unclear. The V gene's germline CDR1 is SGHTA and CDR2 FQGNSA. The V and J ends lost 1 base and 7 bases respectively, with 10 bases between them. The CDR3 loop spans 13 amino acids. CDR3 DNA: TGTGCCAGCAGCTTAGGTAACAGCCATGAAGCTTTCTTT. It specifies CASSLGNSHEAFF.

J is TRBJ1-2 and V is TRBV5-6; no firm D call. The CDR3 covers 13 residues. The germline gives CDR1 SGHDT, CDR2 YYEEEE. Deletions cut 4 bases from V and 7 bases from J, with 14 bases between. The CDR3 region has the DNA TGTGCCAGCAGCCCGTCCCACGCCTCTGGCTACACCTTC. Encoded protein: CASSPSHASGYTF.

The J gene is TRBJ2-5, the V gene TRBV18, with D hard to call. V gave up 3 bases and J gave up 2 bases, with 4 bases separating them. CDR3 size: 12 residues. Per the germline V gene, CDR1 is KGHSH and CDR2 is LQKENI. CDR3 nucleotide sequence: TGTGCCAGCTCACCTGATCAAGAGACCCAGTACTTC. The encoded protein is CASSPDQETQYF.

The chain is built from TRBV2 and TRBJ1-6, with 7 bases fitting TRBD1. Looked up from germline, CDR1 is SNHLY and CDR2 is FYNNEI. The V segment lost 10 bases and the J segment 7 bases; nucleotides outside the gene matches: 16. The CDR3 loop spans 16 amino acids. CDR3 sequence reads: CATPGGAGDKNSPLHF. CDR3 DNA: TGTGCCACCCCAGGGGGGGCAGGGGACAAAAATTCACCCCTCCACTTT.

CDR3 protein: CAWSARQGPQPQHF. DNA for the CDR3: TGTGCCTGGAGTGCCCGACAGGGCCCTCAGCCCCAGCATTTT. The chain links TRBV30 to TRBJ1-5, with 7 bases lining up with TRBD1. Looked up from germline, CDR1 is GTSNPN and CDR2 is SVGIG (reference sequence). This CDR3 is built from 14 residues. Trimming took 1 base from V and 6 from J; bases not matched to a gene: 6.

The V gene is TRBV18, the J gene TRBJ1-2; D not resolved. Trimming pared 3 bases from V and 4 bases from J, leaving 12 bases between. The CDR3 runs to 14 residues. The germline CDR1 and CDR2 sequences are KGHSH and LQKENI. The CDR3 DNA reads TGTGCCAGCTCACCGAGGGAAGGCGGCTATGGCTACACCTTC. This encodes CASSPREGGYGYTF.